This T cell receptor (beta chain) is drawn from a study of T cells in Graves' hyperthyroidism and ophthalmopathy. Across the study: Pretreatment peripheral blood was obtained at initial diagnosis. Study outcomes and limitations: A 13 V-J signature model discriminated ophthalmopathy versus stable hyperthyroidism.

About this clonotype itself: Its matching antigen is unknown. A read error is possible here, since a much larger clone lies one base away.

Clinicians diagnosed patients from clinical symptoms, serum thyroxine and TRAb, thyroid ultrasound and orbital computed tomography. An approximately 10 ml volume of fresh peripheral blood provided the PBMCs. RNA transcripts yielded amplified TCR beta CDR3 regions. With the HTBI primer set, the TCR CDR3 went through a first round of RT-PCR. Via MiXCR, TCRdb re-called the multiplex PCR reads, giving one row per CDR3 protein. The repertoire holds some 300,000 distinct CDR3 sequences, with less than 15% as singletons. Trimming pared 5 bases from V and 8 bases from J, leaving 18 bases between. This CDR3 spans 14 amino acids. Germline assignment: CDR1 SGHTA and CDR2 FQGNSA.

The source is a woman in her 30s with Graves' hyperthyroidism that later progressed to Graves' ophthalmopathy. Sequenced: blood. The rearrangement joins TRBV7-2 to TRBJ1-1; D unclear. CDR3 residues: CASSLLHGRSEAFF. CDR3 DNA sequence: TGTGCCAGCAGCCTCCTACACGGACGCTCCGAAGCTTTCTTT.